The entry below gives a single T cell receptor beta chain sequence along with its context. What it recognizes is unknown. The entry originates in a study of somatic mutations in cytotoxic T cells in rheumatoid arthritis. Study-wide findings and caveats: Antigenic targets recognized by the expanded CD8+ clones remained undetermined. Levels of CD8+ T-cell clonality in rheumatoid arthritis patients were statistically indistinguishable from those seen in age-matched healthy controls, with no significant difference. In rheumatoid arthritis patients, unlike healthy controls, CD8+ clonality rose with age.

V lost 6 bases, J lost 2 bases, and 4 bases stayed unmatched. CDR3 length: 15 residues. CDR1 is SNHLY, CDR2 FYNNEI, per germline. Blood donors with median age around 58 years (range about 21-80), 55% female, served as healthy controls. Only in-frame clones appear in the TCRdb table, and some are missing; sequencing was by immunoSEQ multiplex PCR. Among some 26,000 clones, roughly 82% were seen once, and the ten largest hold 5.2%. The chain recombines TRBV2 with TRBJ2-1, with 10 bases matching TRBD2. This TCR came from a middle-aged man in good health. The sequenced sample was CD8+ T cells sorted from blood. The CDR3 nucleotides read TGTGCCAGCAGACCGACTAGCGGGCCCTACAATGAGCAGTTCTTC. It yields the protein CASRPTSGPYNEQFF.